The subject of this entry is one TCR beta chain. Its target is unknown. The entry originates in a study of T cell responses to AZD1222 COVID-19 vaccine. Data came from immunoSEQ multiplex PCR; TCRdb stores just in-frame clones and leaves some out. The table lists 90,000 to 150,000 clones, roughly 90% of them singletons. The V end was cut by 3 bases, the J end by 9 bases, with 21 bases between. This CDR3 has 16 amino acids. The germline V gene encodes CDR1 SEHNR and CDR2 FQNEAQ (reference sequence). Overall study findings and caveats: Two AZD1222 administrations were followed by greater Spike-specific TCR breadth and depth. Donors, mostly white British, included more females; clonal diversity was possibly underestimated. Researchers took repertoire samples only after the peak T cell response had come. Just five or six AZD1222 recipients were seropositive at baseline.

The V gene is TRBV7-9, the J gene TRBJ2-1, with D maybe TRBD2 (6 bases). This TCR was recovered from an adult in good health. The starting material was peripheral blood, obtained on day 0 of AZD1222 vaccination. The CDR3 DNA reads as TGTGCCAGCAGCTTTCCTAGCGACCCTCTAAGGGGTGAGCAGTTCTTC. This translates into CASSFPSDPLRGEQFF.